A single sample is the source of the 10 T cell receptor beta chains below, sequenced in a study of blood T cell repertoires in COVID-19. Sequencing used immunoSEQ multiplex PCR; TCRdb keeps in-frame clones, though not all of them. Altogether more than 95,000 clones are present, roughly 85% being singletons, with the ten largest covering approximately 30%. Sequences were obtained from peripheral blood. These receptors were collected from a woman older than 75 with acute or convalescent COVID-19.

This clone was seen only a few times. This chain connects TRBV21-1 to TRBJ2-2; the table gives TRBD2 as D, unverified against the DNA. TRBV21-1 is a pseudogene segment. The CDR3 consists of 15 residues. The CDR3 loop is CASSKAYRDTGELFF. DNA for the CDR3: TGTGCCAGCAGCAAAGCGTACCGGGACACCGGGGAGCTGTTTTTT.

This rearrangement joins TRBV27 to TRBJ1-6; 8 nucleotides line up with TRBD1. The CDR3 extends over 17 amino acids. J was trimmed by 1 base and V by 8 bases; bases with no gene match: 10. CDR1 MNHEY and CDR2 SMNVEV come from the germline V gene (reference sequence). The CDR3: CASSPDREISYNSPLHF. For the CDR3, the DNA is TGTGCCAGCTCTCCGGACAGGGAGATATCCTATAATTCACCCCTCCACTTT.

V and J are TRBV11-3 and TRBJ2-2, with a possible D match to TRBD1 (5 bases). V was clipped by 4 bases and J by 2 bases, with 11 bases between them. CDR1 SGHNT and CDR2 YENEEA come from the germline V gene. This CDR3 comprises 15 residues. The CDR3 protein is CASSSGLANTGELFF. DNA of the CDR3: TGTGCCAGCAGCTCAGGGTTGGCCAACACCGGGGAGCTGTTTTTT.

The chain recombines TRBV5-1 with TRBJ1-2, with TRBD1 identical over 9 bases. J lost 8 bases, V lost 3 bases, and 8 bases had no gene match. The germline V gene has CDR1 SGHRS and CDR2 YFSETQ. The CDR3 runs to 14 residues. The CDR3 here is CASSSPGQGPGYTF. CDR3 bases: TGCGCCAGCAGCTCTCCGGGACAGGGCCCCGGCTACACCTTC.

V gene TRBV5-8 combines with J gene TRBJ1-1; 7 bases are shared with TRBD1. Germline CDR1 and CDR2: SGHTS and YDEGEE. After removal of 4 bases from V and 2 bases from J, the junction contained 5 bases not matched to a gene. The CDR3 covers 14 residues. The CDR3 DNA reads TGTGCCAGCAGCCGGGACAGACGAAACACTGAAGCTTTCTTT. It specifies CASSRDRRNTEAFF. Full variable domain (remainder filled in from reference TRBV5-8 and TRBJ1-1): EAGVTQSPTHLIKTRGQQATLRCSPISGHTSVYWYQQALGLGLQFLLWYDEGEERNRGNFPPRFSGRQFPNYSSELNVNALELEDSALYLCASSRDRRNTEAFFGQGTRLTVV.

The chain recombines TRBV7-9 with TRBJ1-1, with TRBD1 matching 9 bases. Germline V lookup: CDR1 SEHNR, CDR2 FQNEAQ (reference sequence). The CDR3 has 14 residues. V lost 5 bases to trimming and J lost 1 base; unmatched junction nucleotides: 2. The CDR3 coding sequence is TGTGCCAGCAGCCTACAGGGGGCGAACACTGAAGCTTTCTTT. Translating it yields CASSLQGANTEAFF.

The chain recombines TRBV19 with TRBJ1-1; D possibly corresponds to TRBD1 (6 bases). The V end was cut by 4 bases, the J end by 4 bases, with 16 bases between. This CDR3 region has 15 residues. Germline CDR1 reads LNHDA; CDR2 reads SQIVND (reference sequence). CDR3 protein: CASSTGRRGGTEAFF. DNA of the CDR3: TGTGCCAGTAGTACCGGACGACGAGGGGGCACTGAAGCTTTCTTT.

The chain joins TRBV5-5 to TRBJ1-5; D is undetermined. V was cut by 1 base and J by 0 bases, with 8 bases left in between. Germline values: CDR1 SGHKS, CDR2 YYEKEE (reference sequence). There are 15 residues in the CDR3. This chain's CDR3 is CASSLNYYSNQPQHF. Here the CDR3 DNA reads TGTGCCAGCAGCTTGAATTACTATAGCAATCAGCCCCAGCATTTT.

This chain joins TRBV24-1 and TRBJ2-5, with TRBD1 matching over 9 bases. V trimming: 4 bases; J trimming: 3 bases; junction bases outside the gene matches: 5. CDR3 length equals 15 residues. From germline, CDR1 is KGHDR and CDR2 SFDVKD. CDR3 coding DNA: TGTGCCACCAGTGACCCGACAGGGGGAGAAGAGACCCAGTACTTC. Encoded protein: CATSDPTGGEETQYF.

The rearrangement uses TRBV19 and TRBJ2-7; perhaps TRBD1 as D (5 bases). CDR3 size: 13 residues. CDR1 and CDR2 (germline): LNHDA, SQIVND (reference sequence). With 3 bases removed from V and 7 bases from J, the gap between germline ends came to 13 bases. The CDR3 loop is CASSIWQGSEQYF. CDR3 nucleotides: TGTGCCAGTAGTATTTGGCAGGGAAGTGAGCAGTACTTC.